This entry lists 28 T cell receptor beta chains sequenced from one sample in a study of PD-1 blockade in classical Hodgkin lymphoma. Using immunoSEQ multiplex PCR, the repertoire was profiled, and TCRdb retains in-frame clones only, with some absent. The top ten clones hold over 20% of a sample with about 21,000 clones, 65% to 75% of them seen once. After autologous stem cell transplantation all patients relapsed, and prior brentuximab vedotin exposure differed between cohorts. This specimen consisted of peripheral blood mononuclear cells (PBMCs), obtained at baseline. The source is a human donor with classical Hodgkin lymphoma.

This sequence joins TRBV30 and TRBJ2-1; D is uncertain. Trimming took off 4 bases at V and 6 bases at J, with 13 bases between the two ends. The CDR3 runs to 13 residues. From germline, CDR1 is GTSNPN and CDR2 SVGIG (reference sequence). The CDR3 sequence is CAWISPGSNEQFF. As DNA, the CDR3 is TGTGCCTGGATCTCCCCAGGCTCCAATGAGCAGTTCTTC.

CDR3 DNA sequence: TGTGCCAGCTCACCACTTACGGGTCCCTCTGGGGCCAACGTCCTGACTTTC. This gives the protein CASSPLTGPSGANVLTF. The chain recombines TRBV18 with TRBJ2-6; D unresolved. The CDR3 has 17 residues. V was shortened by 1 base and J by 0 bases, with 10 bases between the two germline ends. Germline V gene lookup returns CDR1 KGHSH and CDR2 LQKENI. Full variable domain (missing parts from reference TRBV18 and TRBJ2-6): NAGVMQNPRHLVRRRGQEARLRCSPMKGHSHVYWYRQLPEEGLKFMVYLQKENIIDESGMPKERFSAEFPKEGPSILRIQQVVRGDSAAYFCASSPLTGPSGANVLTFGAGSRLTVL.

The J gene is TRBJ2-1, the V gene TRBV6-6, with no clear D. From germline, CDR1 is MNHNY and CDR2 SVGAGI (reference sequence). Trimming shortened V by 2 bases and J by 9 bases, and 8 bases separated the two germline ends. This CDR3 spans 12 amino acids. CDR3 nucleotide sequence: TGTGCCAGCAGTTACCTAGAATCTGAGCAGTTCTTC. Amino acid sequence: CASSYLESEQFF.

The rearrangement uses TRBV27 and TRBJ2-2; D ambiguous. Trimming took 2 bases from V and 0 from J, leaving 1 base between them. This CDR3 contains 13 residues. Germline V CDR1 and CDR2: MNHEY, SMNVEV (reference sequence). The CDR3 spells CASSLANTGELFF. For the CDR3, the DNA is TGTGCCAGCAGTTTAGCGAACACCGGGGAGCTGTTTTTT.

V usage is TRBV27 and J usage is TRBJ1-5, with 11 bases that match TRBD1. Losses at the gene ends were 6 bases for V and 5 bases for J; bases not matched to a gene: 6. CDR1 and CDR2 from the germline V gene are MNHEY and SMNVEV (reference sequence). The CDR3 totals 15 residues. The CDR3 loop reads CASSPGTGGHQPQHF. In nucleotides, the CDR3 is TGTGCCAGCAGCCCCGGGACAGGGGGTCATCAGCCCCAGCATTTT.

The chain combines TRBV28 with TRBJ2-3; unclear D gene. This CDR3 is built from 12 residues. Trimming removed 8 bases from V and 1 base from J, with 7 bases in between. CDR1 is MDHEN and CDR2 is SYDVKM in the germline V gene. This chain's CDR3 is CASFTGTDTQYF. The CDR3 DNA sequence: TGTGCCAGCTTCACGGGCACAGATACGCAGTATTTT.

The chain has TRBV5-6 and TRBJ2-5; 9 bases are shared with TRBD1. In germline, CDR1 is SGHDT, CDR2 YYEEEE. J gave up 5 bases and V 4 bases, and 3 bases lay outside the gene matches. The CDR3 consists of 13 residues. The CDR3, as DNA: TGTGCCAGCAGCAACAGGGGGCTGGAGACCCAGTACTTC. Protein sequence: CASSNRGLETQYF. Drawing the rest from reference TRBV5-6 and TRBJ2-5, the complete variable domain is DAGVTQSPTHLIKTRGQQVTLRCSPKSGHDTVSWYQQALGQGPQFIFQYYEEEERQRGNFPDRFSGHQFPNYSSELNVNALLLGDSALYLCASSNRGLETQYFGPGTRLLVL.

The rearrangement uses TRBV7-9 and TRBJ1-4; 8 bases are a match to TRBD1. The CDR3 sequence is 15 residues long. Germline assignment: CDR1 SEHNR and CDR2 FQNEAQ (reference sequence). V was pared by 7 bases and J by 7 bases, with 11 bases of the junction left unmatched. CDR3 amino acids: CASNPHGTGSEKLFF. Written as DNA, the CDR3 is TGTGCCAGCAACCCCCACGGGACAGGCAGTGAAAAACTGTTTTTT. The whole variable domain, remainder taken from reference TRBV7-9 and TRBJ1-4, is DTGVSQNPRHKITKRGQNVTFRCDPISEHNRLYWYRQTLGQGPEFLTYFQNEAQLEKSRLLSDRFSAERPKGSFSTLEIQRTEQGDSAMYLCASNPHGTGSEKLFFGSGTQLSVL.

The genes are TRBV19 and TRBJ2-6; weak D call: TRBD2 (6 bases). The germline CDR1 and CDR2 sequences are LNHDA and SQIVND (reference sequence). Trimming stripped 6 bases from V and 0 bases from J, with 12 bases between. This CDR3 is built from 16 residues. The CDR3 DNA reads as TGTGCCAGTAGCCGCGGGGTCCACTCTGGGGCCAACGTCCTGACTTTC. Its translation: CASSRGVHSGANVLTF.

This sequence joins TRBV6-6 and TRBJ1-1; no reliable D call. Between the trimmed V and J ends, which lost 0 bases and 6 bases, there was a span of 14 bases. The CDR3 has 15 residues. CDR1 MNHNY and CDR2 SVGAGI come from the germline V gene (reference sequence). CDR3 loop: CASSYSPTRVAEAFF. CDR3 nucleotide sequence: TGTGCCAGCAGTTACTCGCCGACACGCGTCGCTGAAGCTTTCTTT.

This clone was seen a handful of times. This sequence joins TRBV30 and TRBJ1-5; D is perhaps TRBD1 (6 bases). V was clipped by 5 bases and J by 1 base, with 21 bases between them. The CDR3 runs to 17 residues. Germline CDR1 GTSNPN, CDR2 SVGIG (reference sequence). The CDR3 DNA follows: TGTGCCTGGTGGGGGGGGGCTGGGGGCTTGAGCAATCAGCCCCAGCATTTT. This encodes CAWWGGAGGLSNQPQHF.

CDR3 residues: CASRSDRVHSNQPQHF. CDR3 DNA sequence: TGTGCCAGTAGAAGCGACAGGGTCCATAGCAATCAGCCCCAGCATTTT. The rearrangement links TRBV19 to TRBJ1-5; 7 bases align to TRBD1. This CDR3 contains 16 residues. V trimming: 6 bases; J trimming: 0 bases; junction bases outside the gene matches: 8. The germline V gene has CDR1 LNHDA and CDR2 SQIVND (reference sequence).

This clone was seen only once. The chain is built from TRBV6-5 and TRBJ2-1, with TRBD1 identical over 7 bases. Germline values: CDR1 MNHEY, CDR2 SVGAGI. V dropped 0 bases and J dropped 7; count of bases not matched to a gene: 6. The CDR3 loop spans 15 amino acids. CDR3 coding DNA: TGTGCCAGCAGTTACTCAAAGACAGGGAAGAATGAGCAGTTCTTC. Residues: CASSYSKTGKNEQFF.

The V gene is TRBV6-4, the J gene TRBJ2-3, with 8 bases fitting TRBD1. The CDR3 is 15 amino acids. Per germline, CDR1 MRHNA and CDR2 SNTAGT. After removal of 5 bases from V and 3 bases from J, the junction contained 7 bases not matched to a gene. The CDR3 DNA reads TGTGCCAGCAGTCCTGGACAGGGAGAGACAGATACGCAGTATTTT. It specifies CASSPGQGETDTQYF.

The count of this clone is one. The rearrangement joins TRBV27 to TRBJ2-7, with TRBD2 matching over 9 bases. Germline CDR1 reads MNHEY; CDR2 reads SMNVEV (reference sequence). The CDR3 is 14 amino acids. V lost 5 bases to trimming and J lost 5 bases; unmatched junction nucleotides: 7. The CDR3 DNA is TGTGCCAGCAGTCTAGAGGGACTAGCCCACGAGCAGTACTTC. Amino acid sequence: CASSLEGLAHEQYF.

The genes are TRBV4-3 and TRBJ2-1; TRBD2 agrees at 10 bases. V shed 0 bases, J shed 0 bases, and the junction held 2 bases outside the gene matches. Germline V gene data show CDR1 as LGHNA and CDR2 as YSLEER. The CDR3 length is 17 residues. The CDR3 nucleotides are TGCGCCAGCAGCCAAGACAGCGGGGGGGCCTCCTACAATGAGCAGTTCTTC. It encodes CASSQDSGGASYNEQFF.

This clone has only a few counts. The rearrangement uses TRBV30 and TRBJ2-1; 7 bases agree with TRBD2. The trim removed 4 bases at V and 10 bases at J, leaving 4 bases unmatched. The CDR3 length is 11 residues. Germline lookup yields CDR1 GTSNPN and CDR2 SVGIG (reference sequence). Here the CDR3 DNA reads TGTGCCTGGACCTTGGGGGGGGAGCAGTTCTTC. Translation: CAWTLGGEQFF.

CDR3 bases: TGTGCCTGGAGTGTACGCAGCCCCGGGGAGCTGTTTTTT. Its protein is CAWSVRSPGELFF. The J gene is TRBJ2-2, the V gene TRBV30; D remains ambiguous. CDR1 and CDR2 from the germline V gene are GTSNPN and SVGIG (reference sequence). CDR3 length equals 13 residues. V was shortened by 0 bases and J by 6 bases, with 8 bases between the two germline ends.

This rearrangement joins TRBV11-2 to TRBJ2-5; 9 bases fit TRBD1. The CDR3 has 16 residues. V dropped 5 bases and J dropped 5; count of bases not matched to a gene: 12. Germline CDR1 is SGHAT and CDR2 is FQNNGV. The CDR3 loop is CASSTHRDRDGETQYF. CDR3 nucleotides: TGTGCCAGCAGCACTCACCGGGACAGGGACGGGGAGACCCAGTACTTC.

The V call is TRBV12-5, the J call TRBJ1-5; no clear D gene. The CDR3 covers 17 residues. V lost 2 bases, J lost 0 bases, and 14 bases lay in between. Germline assignment: CDR1 LGHNT and CDR2 FRNRAP. CDR3 loop: CASGLPRTDYSNQPQHF. The CDR3 DNA reads TGTGCTAGTGGTTTGCCCCGGACGGATTATAGCAATCAGCCCCAGCATTTT.

This clone is large. J is TRBJ1-5 and V is TRBV19; 7 bases are a match to TRBD1. CDR3 length equals 14 residues. V was pared by 6 bases and J by 4 bases, with 6 bases of the junction left unmatched. Germline V gives CDR1 LNHDA, CDR2 SQIVND (reference sequence). The CDR3 here is CASSQGTVNQPQHF. The CDR3, as DNA: TGTGCCAGTAGCCAAGGGACAGTTAATCAGCCCCAGCATTTT. The full variable domain, with the rest looked up from reference TRBV19 and TRBJ1-5, is DGGITQSPKYLFRKEGQNVTLSCEQNLNHDAMYWYRQDPGQGLRLIYYSQIVNDFQKGDIAEGYSVSREKKESFPLTVTSAQKNPTAFYLCASSQGTVNQPQHFGDGTRLSIL.

This clone appeared a few times. This sequence joins TRBV4-3 and TRBJ2-7, with D perhaps TRBD1 or TRBD2 (6 bases each). The CDR3 has 17 amino acids. V was clipped by 0 bases and J by 4 bases, with 19 bases between them. Germline lookup yields CDR1 LGHNA and CDR2 YSLEER. The CDR3 sequence is CASSQDGGRPTPYEQYF. CDR3 nucleotide sequence: TGCGCCAGCAGCCAAGATGGGGGGCGGCCGACCCCTTACGAGCAGTACTTC.

The chain uses TRBV6-5 and TRBJ1-1; a possible D gene is TRBD1 (5 bases). Trimming shortened V by 4 bases and J by 9 bases, and 15 bases separated the two germline ends. The germline gives CDR1 MNHEY, CDR2 SVGAGI. The length of the CDR3 is 13 residues. The CDR3 nucleotides are TGTGCCAGCAGTTTCCAGGGCTTCGGGCAAGCTTTCTTT. Protein: CASSFQGFGQAFF.

This rearrangement joins TRBV28 to TRBJ1-5, with no clear D. CDR1 MDHEN and CDR2 SYDVKM come from the germline V gene. The CDR3 sequence is 11 residues long. Trimming stripped 4 bases from V and 5 bases from J, with 3 bases between. The CDR3 loop is CASSSYQPQHF. DNA of the CDR3: TGTGCCAGCAGTTCTTATCAGCCCCAGCATTTT.

The CDR3 sequence is CASRRDTAGQPQHF. For the CDR3, the DNA is TGTGCCAGCAGGAGGGACACCGCAGGGCAGCCCCAGCATTTT. V usage is TRBV28 and J usage is TRBJ1-5; D is perhaps TRBD1 (6 bases). The CDR3 extends over 14 amino acids. The V end was cut by 6 bases, the J end by 7 bases, with 16 bases between. The germline CDR1 and CDR2 sequences are MDHEN and SYDVKM.

V usage is TRBV6-1 and J usage is TRBJ2-2; no firm D call. The CDR3 loop spans 15 amino acids. Germline V gives CDR1 MNHNS, CDR2 SASEGT. Trimming took 1 base from V and 2 from J, leaving 8 bases between them. Here the CDR3 reads CASSEGLANTGELFF. The DNA for the CDR3 is TGTGCCAGCAGTGAAGGACTGGCCAACACCGGGGAGCTGTTTTTT.

CDR3 residues: CASSPGTVNTGELFF. CDR3 DNA sequence: TGTGCCAGCAGTCCCGGGACGGTGAACACCGGGGAGCTGTTTTTT. The V gene is TRBV7-7, the J gene TRBJ2-2; D tentatively fits TRBD1 or TRBD2 (5 bases each). The germline V gene encodes CDR1 SSHAT and CDR2 FNYEAQ (reference sequence). The V end was cut by 6 bases, the J end by 1 base, with 12 bases between. This CDR3 spans 15 amino acids.

The gene calls are TRBV4-3 and TRBJ2-7; TRBD1 matches at 10 bases. V trimming: 6 bases; J trimming: 2 bases; junction bases outside the gene matches: 4. The CDR3 contains 14 residues. The germline gives CDR1 LGHNA, CDR2 YSLEER. The CDR3 sequence is CASSTDRGTYEQYF. The CDR3 nucleotides read TGCGCCAGCAGTACGGACAGGGGGACCTACGAGCAGTACTTC.